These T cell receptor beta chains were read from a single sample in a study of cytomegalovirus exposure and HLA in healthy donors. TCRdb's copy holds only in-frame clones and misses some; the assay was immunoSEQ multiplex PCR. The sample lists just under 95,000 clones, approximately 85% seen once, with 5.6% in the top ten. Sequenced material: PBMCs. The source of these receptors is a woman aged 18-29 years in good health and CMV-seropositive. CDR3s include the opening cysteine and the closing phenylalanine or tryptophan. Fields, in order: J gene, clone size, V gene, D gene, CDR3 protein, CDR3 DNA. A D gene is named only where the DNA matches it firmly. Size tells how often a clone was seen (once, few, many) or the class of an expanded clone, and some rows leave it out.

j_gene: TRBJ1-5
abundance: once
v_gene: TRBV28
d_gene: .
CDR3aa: CASSSDRPYSNQPQHF
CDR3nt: TGTGCCAGCAGTAGCGACAGGCCTTATAGCAATCAGCCCCAGCATTTT

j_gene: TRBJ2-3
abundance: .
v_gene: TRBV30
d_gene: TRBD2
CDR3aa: CAWRGTSAGTDTQYF
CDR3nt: TGTGCCTGGAGGGGGACTAGCGCGGGCACAGATACGCAGTATTTT

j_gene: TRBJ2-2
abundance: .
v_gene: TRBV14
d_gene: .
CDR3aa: CASSQDPSFNTGELFF
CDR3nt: TGTGCCAGCAGCCAAGACCCTAGCTTCAACACCGGGGAGCTGTTTTTT

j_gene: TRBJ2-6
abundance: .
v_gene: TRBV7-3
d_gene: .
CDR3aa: CASSFKGANVLTF
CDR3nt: TGTGCCAGCAGCTTTAAAGGGGCCAACGTCCTGACTTTC

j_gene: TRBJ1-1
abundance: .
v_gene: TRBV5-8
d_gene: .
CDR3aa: CASSLRQYTEAFF
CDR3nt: TGTGCCAGCAGCTTAAGACAGTACACTGAAGCTTTCTTT

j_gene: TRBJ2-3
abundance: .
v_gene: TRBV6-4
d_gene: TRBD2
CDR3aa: CASSIAGGSTDTQYF
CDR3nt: TGTGCCAGCAGTATCGCGGGAGGTAGCACAGATACGCAGTATTTT

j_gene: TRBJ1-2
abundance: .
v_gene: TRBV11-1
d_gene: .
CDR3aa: CASSYTTGANYGYTF
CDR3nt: TGTGCCAGCAGCTATACGACAGGAGCTAACTATGGCTACACCTTC

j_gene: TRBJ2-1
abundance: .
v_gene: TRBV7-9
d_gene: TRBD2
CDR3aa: CASSLGQRGMNEQFF
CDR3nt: TGTGCCAGCAGCTTAGGCCAGCGGGGTATGAATGAGCAGTTCTTC

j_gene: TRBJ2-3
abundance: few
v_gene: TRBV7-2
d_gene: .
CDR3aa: CATGGPGTDTQYF
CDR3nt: TGTGCCACCGGGGGGCCGGGCACAGATACGCAGTATTTT

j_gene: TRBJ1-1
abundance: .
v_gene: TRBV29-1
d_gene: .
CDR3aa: CSVDRNTEAFF
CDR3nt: TGCAGCGTAGACAGGAACACTGAAGCTTTCTTT

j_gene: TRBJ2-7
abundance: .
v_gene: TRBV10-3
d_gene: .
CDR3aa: CATRPRSGLSSYEQYF
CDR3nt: TGTGCCACACGGCCCCGGTCAGGGTTAAGCTCCTACGAGCAGTACTTC

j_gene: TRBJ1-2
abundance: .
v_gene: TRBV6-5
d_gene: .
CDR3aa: CASWGTTNYGYTF
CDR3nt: TGTGCCAGCTGGGGGACAACTAACTATGGCTACACCTTC

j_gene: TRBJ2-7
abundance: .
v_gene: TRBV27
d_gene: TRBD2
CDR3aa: CASRPGTTAYEQYF
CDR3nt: TGTGCCAGCAGACCCGGGACTACAGCCTACGAGCAGTACTTC

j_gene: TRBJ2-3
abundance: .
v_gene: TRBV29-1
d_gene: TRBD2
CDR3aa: CSVEPEGLAPDTQYF
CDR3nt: TGCAGCGTTGAACCCGAGGGACTAGCTCCAGATACGCAGTATTTT

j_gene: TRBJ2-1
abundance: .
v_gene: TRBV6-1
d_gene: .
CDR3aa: CASSEYGTQDNEQFF
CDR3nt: TGTGCCAGCAGTGAATATGGGACTCAAGACAATGAGCAGTTCTTC

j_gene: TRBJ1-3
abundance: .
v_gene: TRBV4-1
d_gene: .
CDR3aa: CASSPTSGVGNTIYF
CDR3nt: TGCGCCAGCAGCCCTACCTCGGGGGTGGGAAACACCATATATTTT

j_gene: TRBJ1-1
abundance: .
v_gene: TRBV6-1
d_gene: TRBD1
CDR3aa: CASKAGGTEAFF
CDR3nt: TGTGCCAGCAAGGCAGGGGGAACTGAAGCTTTCTTT

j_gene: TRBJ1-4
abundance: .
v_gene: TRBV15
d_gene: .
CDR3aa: CATSRDRTGSEKLFF
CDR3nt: TGTGCCACCAGCAGAGATAGAACAGGTAGTGAGAAACTGTTTTTT

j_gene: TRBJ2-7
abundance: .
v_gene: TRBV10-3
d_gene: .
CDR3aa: CAISETGTEYEQYF
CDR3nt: TGTGCCATCAGTGAAACCGGGACTGAATACGAGCAGTACTTC

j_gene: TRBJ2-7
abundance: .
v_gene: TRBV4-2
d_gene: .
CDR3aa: CASSQVNSFHEQYF
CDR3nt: TGTGCCAGCAGCCAAGTTAACAGTTTCCACGAGCAGTACTTC

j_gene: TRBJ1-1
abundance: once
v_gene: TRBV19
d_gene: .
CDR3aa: CASSAGYNTEAFF
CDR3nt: TGTGCCAGTAGCGCAGGGTACAACACTGAAGCTTTCTTT

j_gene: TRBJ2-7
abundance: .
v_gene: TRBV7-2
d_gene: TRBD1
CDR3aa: CASSLASVSPTGGSEQYF
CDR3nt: TGTGCCAGCAGCTTAGCGTCTGTTTCTCCGACAGGGGGCAGTGAGCAGTACTTC

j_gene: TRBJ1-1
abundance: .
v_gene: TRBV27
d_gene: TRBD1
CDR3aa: CASNPGQGIENTEAFF
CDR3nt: TGTGCCAGCAACCCGGGACAGGGGATAGAGAACACTGAAGCTTTCTTT

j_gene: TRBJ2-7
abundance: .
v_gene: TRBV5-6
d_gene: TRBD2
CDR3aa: CASSLTSGYEQYF
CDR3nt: TGTGCCAGCAGCTTGACTAGCGGCTACGAGCAGTACTTC

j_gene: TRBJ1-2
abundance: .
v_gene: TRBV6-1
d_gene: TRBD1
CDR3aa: CASSETGGSGYGYTF
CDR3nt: TGTGCCAGCAGTGAAACAGGGGGGTCCGGCTATGGCTACACCTTC

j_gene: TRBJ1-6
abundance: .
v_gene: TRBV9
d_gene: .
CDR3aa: CASSGYEGDYSYNSPLHF
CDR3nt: TGTGCCAGCAGCGGCTACGAAGGGGATTACTCCTATAATTCACCCCTCCACTTT

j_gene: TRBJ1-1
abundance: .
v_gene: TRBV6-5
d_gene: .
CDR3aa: CASLLGRGSTEAFF
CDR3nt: TGTGCCAGCCTATTGGGTCGGGGATCCACTGAAGCTTTCTTT

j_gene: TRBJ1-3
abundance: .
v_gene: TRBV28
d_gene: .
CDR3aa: CASATSYRPLSGNTIYF
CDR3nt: TGTGCCAGCGCAACCTCCTACAGGCCGCTCTCTGGAAACACCATATATTTT

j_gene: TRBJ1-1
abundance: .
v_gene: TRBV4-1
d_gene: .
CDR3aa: CASTRGENTEAFF
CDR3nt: TGCGCCAGCACCCGGGGGGAGAACACTGAAGCTTTCTTT

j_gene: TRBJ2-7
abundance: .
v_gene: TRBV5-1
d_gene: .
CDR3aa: CASKPYRDISYEQYF
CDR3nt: TGCGCCAGCAAGCCATACCGGGACATATCCTACGAGCAGTACTTC

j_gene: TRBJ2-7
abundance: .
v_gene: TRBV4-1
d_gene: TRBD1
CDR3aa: CASSHSQLRDRGGEQYF
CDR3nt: TGCGCCAGCAGCCACTCCCAATTGAGGGACAGGGGTGGAGAGCAGTACTTC

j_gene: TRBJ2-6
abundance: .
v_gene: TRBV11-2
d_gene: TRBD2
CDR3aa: CASSLGLAGKAGANVLTF
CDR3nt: TGTGCCAGCAGCCTCGGACTAGCGGGAAAAGCCGGGGCCAACGTCCTGACTTTC

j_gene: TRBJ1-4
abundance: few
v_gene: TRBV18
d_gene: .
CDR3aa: CASSPPRSGNEKLFF
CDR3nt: TGTGCCAGCTCACCACCCCGGAGTGGTAATGAAAAACTGTTTTTT

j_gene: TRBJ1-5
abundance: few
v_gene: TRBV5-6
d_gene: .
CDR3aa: CASSLAAGPQHF
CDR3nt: TGTGCCAGCAGCTTGGCCGCCGGGCCCCAGCATTTT

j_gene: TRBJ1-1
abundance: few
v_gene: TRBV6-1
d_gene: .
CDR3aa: CASSWGGFTEAFF
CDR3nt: TGTGCCAGCAGTTGGGGGGGCTTCACTGAAGCTTTCTTT

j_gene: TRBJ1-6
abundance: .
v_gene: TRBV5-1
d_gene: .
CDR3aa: CASNSELNSPLHF
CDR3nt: TGCGCCAGCAACAGTGAGTTAAATTCACCCCTCCACTTT

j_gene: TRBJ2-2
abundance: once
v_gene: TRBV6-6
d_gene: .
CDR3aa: CASILNTGELFF
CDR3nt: TGTGCCAGCATCTTAAACACCGGGGAGCTGTTTTTT

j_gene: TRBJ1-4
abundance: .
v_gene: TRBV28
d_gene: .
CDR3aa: CASENPQANPATNEKLFF
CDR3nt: TGTGCCAGCGAAAATCCACAGGCTAACCCTGCAACTAATGAAAAACTGTTTTTT

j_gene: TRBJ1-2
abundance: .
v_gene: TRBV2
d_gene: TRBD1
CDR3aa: CASGLIGERTGVPYTF
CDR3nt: TGTGCCAGCGGGTTGATAGGGGAACGGACAGGGGTCCCCTACACCTTC

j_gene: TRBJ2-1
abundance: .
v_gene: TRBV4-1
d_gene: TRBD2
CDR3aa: CASSSYRLSGRGGFNEQFF
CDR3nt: TGCGCCAGCAGCTCCTACCGACTAAGCGGGCGGGGGGGCTTCAATGAGCAGTTCTTC

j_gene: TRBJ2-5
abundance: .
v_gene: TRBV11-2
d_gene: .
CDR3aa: CASSLVPARVFGETQYF
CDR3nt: TGTGCCAGCAGCTTAGTCCCCGCCAGGGTTTTCGGAGAGACCCAGTACTTC

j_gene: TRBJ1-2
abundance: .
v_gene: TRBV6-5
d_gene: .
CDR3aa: CASRGLYGYTF
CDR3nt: TGTGCCAGCAGAGGACTCTATGGCTACACCTTC

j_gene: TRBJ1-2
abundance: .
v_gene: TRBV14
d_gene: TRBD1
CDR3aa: CASSQFPQLQGTSNYGYTF
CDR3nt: TGTGCCAGCAGCCAATTCCCCCAATTACAGGGGACGTCTAACTATGGCTACACCTTC

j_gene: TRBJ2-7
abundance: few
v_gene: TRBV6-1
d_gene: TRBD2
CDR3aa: CASSEDPSGGYEQYF
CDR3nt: TGTGCCAGCAGTGAAGATCCTAGCGGGGGCTACGAGCAGTACTTC

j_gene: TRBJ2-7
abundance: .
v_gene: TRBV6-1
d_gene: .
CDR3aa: CASSERVGVSYEQYF
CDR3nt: TGTGCCAGCAGTGAAAGGGTCGGGGTCTCATACGAGCAGTACTTC

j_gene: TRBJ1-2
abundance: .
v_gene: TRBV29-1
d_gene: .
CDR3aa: CSVGPSLTGGYTF
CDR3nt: TGCAGCGTTGGGCCCTCCCTAACGGGTGGCTACACCTTC

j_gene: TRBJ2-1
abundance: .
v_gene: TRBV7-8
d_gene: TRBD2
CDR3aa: CASSERASGNSNEQFF
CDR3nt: TGTGCCAGCAGCGAAAGGGCTAGCGGGAACTCCAATGAGCAGTTCTTC

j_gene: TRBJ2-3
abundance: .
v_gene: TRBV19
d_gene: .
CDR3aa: CASSIDHGRGDTDTQYF
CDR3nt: TGTGCCAGTAGTATAGATCACGGTAGAGGAGACACAGATACGCAGTATTTT

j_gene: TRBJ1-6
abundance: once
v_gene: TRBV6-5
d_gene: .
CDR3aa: CASSYTDSLYNSPLHF
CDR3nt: TGTGCCAGCAGTTACACGGACAGCTTATATAATTCACCCCTCCACTTT

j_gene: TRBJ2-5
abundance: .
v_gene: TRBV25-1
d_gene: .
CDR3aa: CASSVSGLETQYF
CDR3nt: TGTGCCAGCAGTGTATCCGGGTTGGAGACCCAGTACTTC

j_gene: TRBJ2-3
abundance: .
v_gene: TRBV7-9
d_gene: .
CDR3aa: CASSLVVRADTQYF
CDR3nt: TGTGCCAGCAGCTTAGTCGTCAGGGCAGATACGCAGTATTTT

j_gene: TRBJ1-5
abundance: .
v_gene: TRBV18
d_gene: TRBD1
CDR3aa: CASSPVAGGGSNQPQHF
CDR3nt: TGTGCCAGCTCACCGGTGGCAGGGGGTGGGAGCAATCAGCCCCAGCATTTT